This entry lists 26 T cell receptor beta chains sequenced from one sample in a study of cytomegalovirus exposure and HLA in healthy donors. Assay: immunoSEQ multiplex PCR; the TCRdb copy retains only in-frame clones and omits some. The data show some 130,000 clones, 82% seen once. The specimen sequenced was PBMCs. All receptors derive from a man in his thirties or forties in good health and CMV-seropositive.

The chain employs TRBV15 and TRBJ1-1; 7 bases are shared with TRBD1. CDR3 length: 16 amino acids. The trim removed 0 bases at V and 1 base at J, leaving 5 bases unmatched. CDR1 LNHNV and CDR2 YYDKDF come from the germline V gene (reference sequence). The CDR3 region has the DNA TGTGCCACCAGCAGAGATTTCACAGGGGCGAACACTGAAGCTTTCTTT. Protein: CATSRDFTGANTEAFF.

The rearrangement links TRBV5-1 to TRBJ1-2, with 7 bases that match TRBD1. The CDR3 has 17 residues. The J segment lost 0 bases and the V segment lost 1 base, leaving 9 bases of the junction unmatched. Per germline, CDR1 SGHRS and CDR2 YFSETQ. In nucleotides, the CDR3 is TGCGCCAGCAGCTTGTCCCGGGACAGCATAGCTAACTATGGCTACACCTTC. Translated, it gives CASSLSRDSIANYGYTF.

The V gene is TRBV5-8, the J gene TRBJ1-1, with D perhaps TRBD1 (6 bases). This CDR3 has 15 amino acids. Germline V CDR1 and CDR2: SGHTS, YDEGEE. V was clipped by 0 bases and J by 0 bases, with 9 bases between them. DNA for the CDR3: TGTGCCAGCAGCTTGGTCGGGGGGCTGAACACTGAAGCTTTCTTT. It yields the protein CASSLVGGLNTEAFF. Together with reference TRBV5-8 and TRBJ1-1, the CDR3 gives the full variable domain: EAGVTQSPTHLIKTRGQQATLRCSPISGHTSVYWYQQALGLGLQFLLWYDEGEERNRGNFPPRFSGRQFPNYSSELNVNALELEDSALYLCASSLVGGLNTEAFFGQGTRLTVV.

This clone came up once. V gene TRBV30 combines with J gene TRBJ1-1, with a possible D match to TRBD1 (5 bases). Germline CDR1 is GTSNPN and CDR2 is SVGIG (reference sequence). CDR3 length: 14 amino acids. Trimming pared 2 bases from V and 6 bases from J, leaving 16 bases between. The CDR3 loop is CAWSPTGRGAEAFF. CDR3 nucleotides: TGTGCCTGGAGTCCTACGGGGAGGGGAGCTGAAGCTTTCTTT.

CDR3 residues: CASSLLQGIYEQYF. The CDR3 DNA follows: TGTGCCAGCAGCTTATTACAGGGTATTTACGAGCAGTACTTC. The chain employs TRBV7-2 and TRBJ2-7, with D perhaps TRBD1 (6 bases). Germline-derived CDR1 and CDR2 are SGHTA and FQGNSA. The CDR3 sequence is 14 residues long. The ends were cut back, 2 bases at V and 4 bases at J, with 12 bases in the middle.

The V and J genes are TRBV5-1 and TRBJ2-7; 9 bases line up with TRBD1. V gave up 5 bases and J gave up 5 bases; unmatched junction bases: 5. There are 13 residues in the CDR3. CDR1 SGHRS and CDR2 YFSETQ come from the germline V gene. CDR3 amino acids: CASRQGAGNEQYF. The CDR3 DNA reads TGCGCCAGCAGACAGGGGGCCGGGAACGAGCAGTACTTC.

The gene calls are TRBV2 and TRBJ2-6; perhaps TRBD1 as D (6 bases). Germline CDR1 and CDR2: SNHLY and FYNNEI. This CDR3 contains 13 residues. Trimming pared 9 bases from V and 0 bases from J, leaving 6 bases between. The CDR3 reads CARQGSGANVLTF. Here the CDR3 DNA reads TGTGCCAGACAGGGCTCTGGGGCCAACGTCCTGACTTTC.

The chain carries TRBV5-1 and TRBJ2-3; D is perhaps TRBD2 (5 bases). The CDR3 runs 15 residues. The V end lost 0 bases, the J end lost 4 bases, and 12 bases lay between the germline ends. Germline values: CDR1 SGHRS, CDR2 YFSETQ. CDR3 DNA: TGCGCCAGCAGCTTGGACGGGGTTGTTTCAGATACGCAGTATTTT. Translation: CASSLDGVVSDTQYF.

This rearrangement joins TRBV29-1 to TRBJ1-4, with TRBD1 identical over 8 bases. Germline CDR1 reads SQVTM; CDR2 reads ANQGSEA. The CDR3 totals 13 residues. V dropped 1 base and J dropped 8; count of bases not matched to a gene: 3. The CDR3 region has the DNA TGCAGCGTTGAAGGACAGGGGAGGGAAAAACTGTTTTTT. This sequence encodes CSVEGQGREKLFF.

The chain uses TRBV7-2 and TRBJ1-2, with 9 bases that match TRBD1. In germline, CDR1 is SGHTA, CDR2 FQGNSA. The CDR3 has 15 amino acids. V dropped 7 bases and J dropped 4; count of bases not matched to a gene: 10. The DNA for the CDR3 is TGTGCCAGCACAACGGGACAGGGTAGCGGCTATGGCTACACCTTC. This sequence encodes CASTTGQGSGYGYTF.

The chain is built from TRBV7-7 and TRBJ2-2; D uncertain. The V gene's germline CDR1 is SSHAT and CDR2 FNYEAQ (reference sequence). With 2 bases removed from V and 5 bases from J, the gap between germline ends came to 6 bases. CDR3 length: 13 residues. The CDR3 region has the DNA TGTGCCAGCAGCTTATCCCATACCGGGGAGCTGTTTTTT. Translated, it gives CASSLSHTGELFF.

This sequence joins TRBV30 and TRBJ2-2, with D possibly TRBD1 on 5 matching bases. V was clipped by 0 bases and J by 9 bases, with 8 bases between them. The CDR3 contains 12 residues. In germline, CDR1 is GTSNPN, CDR2 SVGIG (reference sequence). CDR3 DNA: TGTGCCTGGAGTGTAAAGGGGAGGGAGCTGTTTTTT. This translates into CAWSVKGRELFF.

This chain links TRBV7-3 with TRBJ2-3; D gene ambiguous. V was trimmed by 5 bases and J by 0 bases, leaving 12 bases between them. Germline CDR1 and CDR2: SGHTA and FQGTGA. CDR3 length equals 15 residues. The CDR3 is CASSQQETSTDTQYF. In DNA, the CDR3 is TGTGCCAGCAGCCAGCAAGAGACTAGCACAGATACGCAGTATTTT.

This clone appeared a few times. The V gene is TRBV25-1, the J gene TRBJ1-2, with 8 bases fitting TRBD1. The germline V gene encodes CDR1 MGHDK and CDR2 SYGVNS. The CDR3 totals 13 residues. The ends lost 7 bases at V and 7 bases at J; junction bases unmatched: 8. This chain's CDR3 is CASTPGDRSGYTF. The CDR3 coding sequence is TGTGCCAGCACTCCGGGGGACAGGAGTGGCTACACCTTC.

The chain uses TRBV9 and TRBJ2-7; the D is unclear. The CDR3 loop spans 13 amino acids. Germline values: CDR1 SGDLS, CDR2 YYNGEE. V lost 3 bases, J lost 2 bases, and 9 bases lay in between. CDR3 residues: CASSGGSTYEQYF. The CDR3 DNA reads as TGTGCCAGCAGCGGCGGTTCGACCTACGAGCAGTACTTC.

This chain links TRBV30 with TRBJ1-5; 11 bases match TRBD1. With 5 bases clipped from V and 6 bases from J, the junction kept 3 bases outside the gene matches. The V gene's germline CDR1 is GTSNPN and CDR2 SVGIG (reference sequence). The CDR3 sequence is 13 residues long. The CDR3 DNA reads as TGTGCCTGGGGACAGGGGGCAAGTCAGCCCCAGCATTTT. It yields the protein CAWGQGASQPQHF.

The chain carries TRBV23-1 and TRBJ2-5; D is uncertain. Being an ORF, TRBV23-1 has a function that is uncertain. The CDR3 extends over 14 amino acids. The V end was cut by 0 bases, the J end by 2 bases, with 7 bases between. The CDR3 sequence is CASSQSGQQETQYF. The CDR3 coding sequence is TGCGCCAGCAGTCAATCTGGGCAGCAAGAGACCCAGTACTTC.

Notes on this clone: Other DNA sequences of this sample code for an identical CDR3. The gene calls are TRBV30 and TRBJ2-5, with a weak D call TRBD1 (6 bases). Germline CDR1 is GTSNPN and CDR2 is SVGIG (reference sequence). The V end was cut by 0 bases, the J end by 5 bases, with 10 bases between. There are 13 residues in the CDR3. CDR3 DNA sequence: TGTGCCTGGAGTGTACAGGGCGGGGAGACCCAGTACTTC. As protein: CAWSVQGGETQYF.

V usage is TRBV6-1 and J usage is TRBJ2-5, with D maybe TRBD1 (5 bases). Germline V gives CDR1 MNHNS, CDR2 SASEGT. V was shortened by 6 bases and J by 2 bases, with 13 bases between the two germline ends. This CDR3 has 14 amino acids. CDR3 region: CASREPGWQETQYF. As DNA, the CDR3 is TGTGCCAGCAGGGAACCAGGGTGGCAAGAGACCCAGTACTTC.

The chain is built from TRBV14 and TRBJ2-7; 10 bases are a match to TRBD2. CDR3 size: 19 residues. V gave up 1 base and J gave up 7 bases; unmatched junction bases: 19. Germline V gene sequence: CDR1 SGHDN, CDR2 FVKESK. The CDR3 is CASSQVRASGSFRIDEQYF. CDR3 nucleotide sequence: TGTGCCAGCAGCCAAGTCCGCGCTAGCGGGAGTTTTCGGATAGATGAGCAGTACTTC. The whole variable domain, filled in from reference TRBV14 and TRBJ2-7, reads EAGVTQFPSHSVIEKGQTVTLRCDPISGHDNLYWYRRVMGKEIKFLLHFVKESKQDESGMPNNRFLAERTGGTYSTLKVQPAELEDSGVYFCASSQVRASGSFRIDEQYFGPGTRLTVT.

This sequence joins TRBV10-1 and TRBJ1-1; tentative D call: TRBD1 (5 bases). Looked up from germline, CDR1 is WNHNN and CDR2 is SYGVQD (reference sequence). The CDR3 extends over 14 amino acids. Trimming left V 3 bases short and J 0 bases short, with 8 bases between. Here the CDR3 DNA reads TGCGCCAGCAGTGATGGGACTATGAACACTGAAGCTTTCTTT. This sequence encodes CASSDGTMNTEAFF.

The chain uses TRBV5-1 and TRBJ2-1; 9 nucleotides align to TRBD1. V lost 7 bases, J lost 8 bases, and 13 bases stayed unmatched. CDR1 and CDR2 from the germline V gene are SGHRS and YFSETQ. This CDR3 contains 15 residues. The CDR3 is CASVGSGTGFDEQFF. The CDR3 bases are TGCGCCAGCGTGGGTTCTGGGACAGGGTTCGATGAGCAGTTCTTC. Using reference TRBV5-1 and TRBJ2-1 for the parts outside the CDR3, the full variable domain is KAGVTQTPRYLIKTRGQQVTLSCSPISGHRSVSWYQQTPGQGLQFLFEYFSETQRNKGNFPGRFSGRQFSNSRSEMNVSTLELGDSALYLCASVGSGTGFDEQFFGPGTRLTVL.

This chain connects TRBV2 to TRBJ2-4; a possible D gene is TRBD2 (5 bases). V lost 6 bases to trimming and J lost 9 bases, with 15 bases between them. The CDR3 is 13 residues long. CDR1 is SNHLY, CDR2 FYNNEI, per germline. The CDR3 sequence: CASREDRRGIQYF. In DNA, the CDR3 is TGTGCCAGCAGGGAGGACCGCCGGGGCATTCAGTACTTC.

This chain joins TRBV25-1 and TRBJ2-5; 12 bases map to TRBD2. This CDR3 has 14 residues. Germline V CDR1 and CDR2: MGHDK, SYGVNS. Trimming took 3 bases from V and 7 from J; bases not matched to a gene: 3. The CDR3 DNA follows: TGTGCCAGCAGTGATGCTAGCGGGGGGGTGACCCAGTACTTC. This encodes CASSDASGGVTQYF.

The chain links TRBV27 to TRBJ2-1; 7 bases align to TRBD1. This CDR3 is built from 15 residues. Germline V gives CDR1 MNHEY, CDR2 SMNVEV (reference sequence). V gave up 5 bases and J gave up 15 bases; unmatched junction bases: 19. CDR3 amino acids: CASSPRPGQDLRPFF. The DNA for the CDR3 is TGTGCCAGCAGTCCGCGACCCGGACAGGACCTCCGCCCGTTCTTC.

This clone turned up a few times. The chain recombines TRBV5-4 with TRBJ1-2; TRBD1 aligns across 7 bases. The CDR3 loop spans 14 amino acids. Germline assignment: CDR1 SGHNT and CDR2 YYREEE (reference sequence). With V trimmed by 0 bases and J by 7 bases, 6 bases remained unmatched. CDR3 DNA sequence: TGTGCCAGCAGCTTGGACAGGGGTTTGGGTGGCTACACCTTC. This encodes CASSLDRGLGGYTF.